The 26 T cell receptor beta chains presented below share a single source sample, sequenced in a study of blood T cell repertoires in COVID-19. Only in-frame clones appear in the TCRdb table, and some are missing; sequencing was by immunoSEQ multiplex PCR. The sample holds 240,000 or so clones, about four fifths seen once. Sequenced sample: peripheral blood. Source of these receptors: a woman between 18 and 29 years old with acute or convalescent COVID-19.

V usage is TRBV6-2 or TRBV6-3 and J usage is TRBJ2-2; possible D gene TRBD2, 5 bases. CDR3 length equals 15 residues. CDR1 MNHEY and CDR2 SVGEGT come from the germline V gene. V shed 5 bases and J shed 0 bases, with 10 bases lying between them. The CDR3 here is CASSTSGTNTGELFF. The CDR3 DNA reads TGTGCCAGCAGTACAAGCGGAACGAACACCGGGGAGCTGTTTTTT.

The gene calls are TRBV10-3 and TRBJ1-6; the D is unclear. V was clipped by 3 bases and J by 14 bases, with 11 bases between them. Germline-derived CDR1 and CDR2 are ENHRY and SYGVKD. This CDR3 is built from 12 residues. The CDR3 region has the DNA TGTGCCATCAGTGACGACACTCTGTCCCTCCACTTT. It codes for CAISDDTLSLHF.

This chain joins TRBV7-8 and TRBJ1-1; the match to TRBD1 covers 7 bases. The CDR3 is 15 amino acids. CDR1 is SGHVS, CDR2 FQNEAQ, per germline. The V segment lost 5 bases and the J segment 10 bases; nucleotides outside the gene matches: 16. In DNA, the CDR3 is TGTGCCAGCAGCACACGGACAGGAACTATTAAAGGAGCTTTCTTT. It is translated as CASSTRTGTIKGAFF.

The rearrangement uses TRBV6-2 or TRBV6-3 and TRBJ2-7; no definite D call. Trimming took 1 base from V and 12 from J, leaving 19 bases between them. Looked up from germline, CDR1 is MNHEY and CDR2 is SVGEGT. The CDR3 length is 14 residues. The CDR3, as DNA: TGTGCCAGCAGTTACTTGTTGGCTGCGAGGCCTAGGTACTTC. This sequence encodes CASSYLLAARPRYF.

This clone was found once. This sequence joins TRBV7-2 and TRBJ2-2; 9 bases agree with TRBD2. The trim removed 0 bases at V and 8 bases at J, leaving 1 base unmatched. The CDR3 spans 14 residues. Per the germline V gene, CDR1 is SGHTA and CDR2 is FQGNSA. The CDR3 region is CASSLALAGGELFF. CDR3 coding DNA: TGTGCCAGCAGCTTAGCCCTAGCGGGGGGGGAGCTGTTTTTT.

In this sample, this clone turned up a few times. The chain carries TRBV5-1 and TRBJ1-1, with D hard to call. Germline lookup yields CDR1 SGHRS and CDR2 YFSETQ. Trimming removed 0 bases from V and 0 bases from J, with 9 bases in between. The CDR3 is 15 residues long. CDR3 residues: CASSLGSSVNTEAFF. CDR3 coding DNA: TGCGCCAGCAGCTTGGGTTCCAGCGTGAACACTGAAGCTTTCTTT.

V and J are TRBV6-5 and TRBJ1-6, with 7 nucleotides matching TRBD1. Losses at the gene ends were 2 bases for V and 7 bases for J; bases not matched to a gene: 2. The V gene's germline CDR1 is MNHEY and CDR2 SVGAGI. This CDR3 contains 14 residues. The CDR3 region is CASSYGQENSPLHF. CDR3 nucleotides: TGTGCCAGCAGTTACGGACAGGAGAATTCACCCCTCCACTTT.

As to this clone: An end of the junction differs from the germline gene, which may be a read error. The V gene is TRBV7-9, the J gene TRBJ1-1; 7 positions agree with TRBD1. The CDR3 has 14 amino acids. CDR1 and CDR2 (germline): SEHNR, FQNEAQ (reference sequence). The CDR3 spells CASSHKTGNPEAFF. The CDR3 coding sequence is TGTGCCAGCAGCCACAAGACAGGGAACCCTGAAGCTTTCTTT.

The rearrangement uses TRBV5-1 and TRBJ2-3; TRBD2 matches 13 bases. Germline loops: CDR1 SGHRS, CDR2 YFSETQ. The CDR3 is 15 residues long. V was pared by 10 bases and J by 4 bases, with 9 bases of the junction left unmatched. CDR3 region: CASTSGRAVSDTQYF. As DNA, the CDR3 is TGCGCCTCAACTAGCGGGAGGGCCGTATCAGATACGCAGTATTTT. Looking up the rest from reference TRBV5-1 and TRBJ2-3 gives the full variable domain: KAGVTQTPRYLIKTRGQQVTLSCSPISGHRSVSWYQQTPGQGLQFLFEYFSETQRNKGNFPGRFSGRQFSNSRSEMNVSTLELGDSALYLCASTSGRAVSDTQYFGPGTRLTVL.

The table lists this clone with a few counts. The gene calls are TRBV2 and TRBJ1-4; the D gene is possibly TRBD1 (6 bases). The CDR3 loop spans 13 amino acids. With 4 bases removed from V and 7 bases from J, the gap between germline ends came to 10 bases. Germline lookup yields CDR1 SNHLY and CDR2 FYNNEI. For the CDR3, the DNA is TGTGCCAGCAGTGCAGGGGCCGCTGAAAAACTGTTTTTT. It encodes CASSAGAAEKLFF.

The chain couples TRBV19 to TRBJ1-2; a possible D gene is TRBD1 (5 bases). The V end was cut by 6 bases, the J end by 3 bases, with 17 bases between. The CDR3 length is 15 residues. Germline V gene data show CDR1 as LNHDA and CDR2 as SQIVND (reference sequence). The CDR3 protein is CASRELTVRDYGYTF. In DNA, the CDR3 is TGTGCCAGTAGGGAATTGACAGTGCGAGACTATGGCTACACCTTC.

The V gene is TRBV19, the J gene TRBJ2-1; 12 positions match TRBD1. Germline V CDR1 and CDR2: LNHDA, SQIVND (reference sequence). The CDR3 has 13 amino acids. Unmatched junction bases numbered 6, after V lost 9 bases and J lost 9 bases. The CDR3 is CASGTGGLGEQFF. The CDR3 DNA reads as TGTGCCAGCGGGACAGGGGGCCTTGGTGAGCAGTTCTTC.

As DNA, the CDR3 is TGTGCCAGCCGACAGGGGGACACTGAAGCTTTCTTT. Its translation: CASRQGDTEAFF. The gene calls are TRBV7-9 and TRBJ1-1; TRBD1 aligns across 9 bases. The CDR3 length is 12 residues. Germline lookup yields CDR1 SEHNR and CDR2 FQNEAQ (reference sequence). The V gene end was trimmed by 8 bases and the J gene end by 3 bases; junction bases not matched to a gene: 1. The whole variable domain, remainder taken from reference TRBV7-9 and TRBJ1-1, is DTGVSQNPRHKITKRGQNVTFRCDPISEHNRLYWYRQTLGQGPEFLTYFQNEAQLEKSRLLSDRFSAERPKGSFSTLEIQRTEQGDSAMYLCASRQGDTEAFFGQGTRLTVV.

This clone has a handful of counts. The CDR3 here is CASSVDRIGLPHPGELFF. CDR3 DNA sequence: TGTGCCAGCAGCGTAGACCGAATAGGACTGCCCCATCCCGGGGAGCTGTTTTTT. V gene TRBV9 combines with J gene TRBJ2-2; D may be TRBD2 (5 bases). Germline V gene data show CDR1 as SGDLS and CDR2 as YYNGEE. This CDR3 contains 18 residues. V lost 0 bases, J lost 6 bases, and 21 bases lay in between.

This chain joins TRBV28 and TRBJ2-7, with 7 positions matching TRBD2. CDR3 length: 15 residues. Germline CDR1 is MDHEN and CDR2 is SYDVKM. Unmatched junction bases numbered 12, after V lost 5 bases and J lost 5 bases. CDR3: CASSLFGGSFHEQYF. The CDR3 coding sequence is TGTGCCAGCAGTCTATTCGGCGGGAGTTTCCACGAGCAGTACTTC. Drawing the rest from reference TRBV28 and TRBJ2-7, the complete variable domain is DVKVTQSSRYLVKRTGEKVFLECVQDMDHENMFWYRQDPGLGLRLIYFSYDVKMKEKGDIPEGYSVSREKKERFSLILESASTNQTSMYLCASSLFGGSFHEQYFGPGTRLTVT.

V is TRBV18 and J is TRBJ1-1, with D unresolved. Trimming pared 3 bases from V and 6 bases from J, leaving 11 bases between. Germline CDR1 KGHSH, CDR2 LQKENI. The CDR3 has 13 residues. The DNA for the CDR3 is TGTGCCAGCTCACCCCAGAAGGGAGCTGAAGCTTTCTTT. Translating it yields CASSPQKGAEAFF.

J is TRBJ1-2 and V is TRBV19; 7 bases fit TRBD1. The germline V gene has CDR1 LNHDA and CDR2 SQIVND (reference sequence). Unmatched junction bases numbered 3, after V lost 9 bases and J lost 2 bases. This CDR3 is built from 12 residues. The CDR3 loop reads CASQTGNYGYTF. The CDR3 nucleotides read TGTGCCAGCCAGACAGGGAACTATGGCTACACCTTC. Variable domain in full (rest from reference TRBV19 and TRBJ1-2): DGGITQSPKYLFRKEGQNVTLSCEQNLNHDAMYWYRQDPGQGLRLIYYSQIVNDFQKGDIAEGYSVSREKKESFPLTVTSAQKNPTAFYLCASQTGNYGYTFGSGTRLTVV.

The rearrangement uses TRBV10-3 and TRBJ1-2; 8 positions match TRBD1. Germline values: CDR1 ENHRY, CDR2 SYGVKD. V lost 2 bases to trimming and J lost 5 bases; unmatched junction nucleotides: 7. This CDR3 has 15 amino acids. DNA for the CDR3: TGTGCCATCAGTGAGGGGGACAGGCTAAGATATGGCTACACCTTC. Translation: CAISEGDRLRYGYTF.

This clone has a handful of counts. The V gene is TRBV9, the J gene TRBJ2-1; 13 nucleotides match TRBD2. CDR1 is SGDLS and CDR2 is YYNGEE in the germline V gene. V lost 4 bases and J lost 6; bases outside the gene matches: 10. This CDR3 is 17 amino acids long. Here the CDR3 reads CASSPTSGRAKSNEQFF. The CDR3 DNA sequence: TGTGCCAGCAGCCCCACTAGCGGGAGGGCCAAAAGCAATGAGCAGTTCTTC.

V gene TRBV27 combines with J gene TRBJ2-7; D gene uncertain. Trimming took 4 bases from V and 2 from J, leaving 15 bases between them. In germline, CDR1 is MNHEY, CDR2 SMNVEV (reference sequence). This CDR3 contains 15 residues. CDR3 in amino acids: CASSSRPYEAYEQYF. The DNA of the CDR3 is TGTGCCAGCAGTTCCCGTCCCTACGAGGCCTACGAGCAGTACTTC.

CDR3 DNA: TGTGCCAGCAGCTTGGGGGGACAGGGCGAAGAGACCCAGTACTTC. The encoded protein is CASSLGGQGEETQYF. The V and J genes are TRBV7-2 and TRBJ2-5, with 9 bases lining up with TRBD1. The CDR3 runs to 15 residues. In germline, CDR1 is SGHTA, CDR2 FQGNSA. J was trimmed by 3 bases and V by 3 bases; bases with no gene match: 5.

The V and J genes are TRBV10-3 and TRBJ2-7, with a tentative D call TRBD2 (6 bases). Germline values: CDR1 ENHRY, CDR2 SYGVKD. CDR3 length equals 15 residues. V lost 3 bases, J lost 6 bases, and 18 bases lay in between. The CDR3 sequence is CAISDSRGKEIEQYF. For the CDR3, the DNA is TGTGCCATCAGTGATTCCCGCGGGAAAGAAATCGAGCAGTACTTC.

The sample holds a few counts of this clone. This rearrangement joins TRBV7-2 to TRBJ2-2, with D unclear. Trimming took 5 bases from V and 7 from J, leaving 11 bases between them. Germline V gene sequence: CDR1 SGHTA, CDR2 FQGNSA. The CDR3 runs 13 residues. The CDR3 spells CASSPVRSGELFF. The CDR3 nucleotides read TGTGCCAGCAGCCCCGTTCGGAGCGGGGAGCTGTTTTTT.

This sequence joins TRBV19 and TRBJ2-1; 8 bases line up with TRBD2. CDR1 is LNHDA, CDR2 SQIVND, per germline (reference sequence). J lost 8 bases, V lost 6 bases, and 12 bases had no gene match. The CDR3 runs to 15 residues. CDR3 sequence reads: CASRAGTSEGHEQFF. Here the CDR3 DNA reads TGTGCCAGTAGAGCCGGGACTAGTGAGGGCCATGAGCAGTTCTTC.

This sequence joins TRBV30 and TRBJ1-2; TRBD1 is a possible D gene (5 bases). CDR1 is GTSNPN and CDR2 is SVGIG in the germline V gene (reference sequence). V was pared by 8 bases and J by 4 bases, with 23 bases between. The CDR3 loop spans 15 amino acids. DNA for the CDR3: TGTGCCAGCCGGGACTCGCGTACCACTTTCTATGGCTACACCTTC. It specifies CASRDSRTTFYGYTF.

This rearrangement joins TRBV5-1 to TRBJ2-7; the D gene is possibly TRBD1 (6 bases). The CDR3 is made up of 17 amino acids. Germline loops: CDR1 SGHRS, CDR2 YFSETQ. V lost 2 bases, J lost 5 bases, and 23 bases lay in between. The CDR3 DNA is TGCGCCAGCAGCTTAGCGCTACAGGGCCCTCTTATCCACGAGCAGTACTTC. Translating gives CASSLALQGPLIHEQYF.